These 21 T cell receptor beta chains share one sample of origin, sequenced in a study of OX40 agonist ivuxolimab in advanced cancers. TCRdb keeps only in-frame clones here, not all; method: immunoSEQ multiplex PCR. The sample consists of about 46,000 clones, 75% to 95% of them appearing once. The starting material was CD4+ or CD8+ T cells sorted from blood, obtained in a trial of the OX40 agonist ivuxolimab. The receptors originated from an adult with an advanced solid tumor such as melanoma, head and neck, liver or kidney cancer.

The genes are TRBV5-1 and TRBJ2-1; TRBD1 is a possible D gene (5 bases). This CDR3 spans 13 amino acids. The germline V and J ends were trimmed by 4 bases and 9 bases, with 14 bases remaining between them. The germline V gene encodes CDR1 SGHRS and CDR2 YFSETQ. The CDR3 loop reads CASSPTRQTEQFF. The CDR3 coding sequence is TGCGCCAGCAGCCCTACTCGACAGACTGAGCAGTTCTTC.

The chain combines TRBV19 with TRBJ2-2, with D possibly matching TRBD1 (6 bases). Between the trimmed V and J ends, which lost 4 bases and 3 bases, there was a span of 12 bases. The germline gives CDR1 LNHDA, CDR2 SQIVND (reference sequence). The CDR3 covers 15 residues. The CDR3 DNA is TGTGCCAGTAGTACGACAGGTTACGACACCGGGGAGCTGTTTTTT. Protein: CASSTTGYDTGELFF. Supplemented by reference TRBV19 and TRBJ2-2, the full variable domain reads DGGITQSPKYLFRKEGQNVTLSCEQNLNHDAMYWYRQDPGQGLRLIYYSQIVNDFQKGDIAEGYSVSREKKESFPLTVTSAQKNPTAFYLCASSTTGYDTGELFFGEGSRLTVL.

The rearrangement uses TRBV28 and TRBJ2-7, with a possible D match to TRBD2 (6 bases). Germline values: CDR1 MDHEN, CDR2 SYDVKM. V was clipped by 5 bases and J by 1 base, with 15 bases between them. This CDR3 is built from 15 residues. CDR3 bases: TGTGCCAGCAGTCCGAGGAGGGGTCGGTCCTACGAGCAGTACGTC. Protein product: CASSPRRGRSYEQYV.

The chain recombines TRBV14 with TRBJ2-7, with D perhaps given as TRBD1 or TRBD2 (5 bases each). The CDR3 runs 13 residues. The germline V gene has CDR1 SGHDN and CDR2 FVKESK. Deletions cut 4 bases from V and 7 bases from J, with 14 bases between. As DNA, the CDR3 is TGTGCCAGCAGCCTCGGGTGGGGGAGAGAGCAGTACTTC. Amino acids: CASSLGWGREQYF.

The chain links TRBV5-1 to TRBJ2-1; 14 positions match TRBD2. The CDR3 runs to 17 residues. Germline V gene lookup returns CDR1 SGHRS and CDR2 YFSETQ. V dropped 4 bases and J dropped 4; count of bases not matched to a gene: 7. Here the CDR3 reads CASSPGTSGGQYNEQFF. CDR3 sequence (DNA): TGCGCCAGCAGCCCGGGGACTAGCGGGGGACAATACAATGAGCAGTTCTTC.

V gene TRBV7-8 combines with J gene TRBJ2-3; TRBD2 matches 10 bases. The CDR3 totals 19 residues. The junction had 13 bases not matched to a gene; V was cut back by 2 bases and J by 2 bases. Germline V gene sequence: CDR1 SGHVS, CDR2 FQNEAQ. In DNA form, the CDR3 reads TGTGCCAGCAGCTTACTCCAGCGGGAGGGCCGGGGAGACACAGATACGCAGTATTTT. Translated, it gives CASSLLQREGRGDTDTQYF.

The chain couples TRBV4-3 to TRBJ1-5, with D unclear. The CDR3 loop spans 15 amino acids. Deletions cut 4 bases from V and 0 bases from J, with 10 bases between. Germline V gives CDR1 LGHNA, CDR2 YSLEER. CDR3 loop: CASSPSRYSNQPQHF. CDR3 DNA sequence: TGCGCCAGCAGCCCCTCCCGATATAGCAATCAGCCCCAGCATTTT.

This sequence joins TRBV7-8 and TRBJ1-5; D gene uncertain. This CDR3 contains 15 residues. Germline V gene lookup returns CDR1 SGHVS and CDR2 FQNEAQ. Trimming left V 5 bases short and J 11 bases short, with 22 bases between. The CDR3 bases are TGTGCCAGCAGCGGTTATGGGGTGGGGATTGAAACCCAGCATTTT. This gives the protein CASSGYGVGIETQHF. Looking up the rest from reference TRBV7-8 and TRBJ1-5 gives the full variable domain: GAGVSQSPRYKVAKRGQDVALRCDPISGHVSLFWYQQALGQGPEFLTYFQNEAQLDKSGLPSDRFFAERPEGSVSTLKIQRTQQEDSAVYLCASSGYGVGIETQHFGDGTRLSIL.

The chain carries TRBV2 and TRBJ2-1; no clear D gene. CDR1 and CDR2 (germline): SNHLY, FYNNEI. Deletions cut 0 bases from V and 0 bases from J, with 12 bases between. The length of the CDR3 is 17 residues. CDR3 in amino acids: CASSEAPWKSSYNEQFF. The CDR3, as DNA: TGTGCCAGCAGTGAAGCGCCCTGGAAAAGCTCCTACAATGAGCAGTTCTTC.

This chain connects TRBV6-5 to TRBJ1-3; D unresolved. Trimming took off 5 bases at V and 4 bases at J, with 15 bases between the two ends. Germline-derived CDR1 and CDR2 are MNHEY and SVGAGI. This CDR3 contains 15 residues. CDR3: CASSPGRVRGNTIYF. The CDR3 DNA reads TGTGCCAGCAGTCCCGGGAGGGTAAGAGGAAACACCATATATTTT.

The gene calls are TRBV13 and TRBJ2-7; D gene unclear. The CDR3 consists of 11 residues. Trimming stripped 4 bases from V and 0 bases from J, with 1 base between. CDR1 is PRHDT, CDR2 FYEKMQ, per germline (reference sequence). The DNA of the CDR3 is TGTGCCAGCAGCTCCTCCTACGAGCAGTACTTC. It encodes CASSSSYEQYF.

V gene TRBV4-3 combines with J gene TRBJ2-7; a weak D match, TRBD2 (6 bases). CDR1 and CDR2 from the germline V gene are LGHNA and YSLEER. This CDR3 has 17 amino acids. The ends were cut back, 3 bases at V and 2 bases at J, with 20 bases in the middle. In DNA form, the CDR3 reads TGCGCCAGCAGCCAGTTTCCCTTAGCGGAGGCAACCTACGAGCAGTACTTC. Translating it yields CASSQFPLAEATYEQYF.

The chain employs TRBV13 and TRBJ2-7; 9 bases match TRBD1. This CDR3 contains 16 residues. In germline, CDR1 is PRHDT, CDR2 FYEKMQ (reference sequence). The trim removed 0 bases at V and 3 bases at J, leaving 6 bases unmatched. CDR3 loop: CASSLGRGTGLYEQYF. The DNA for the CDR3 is TGTGCCAGCAGCTTAGGCCGGGGGACAGGGCTCTACGAGCAGTACTTC.

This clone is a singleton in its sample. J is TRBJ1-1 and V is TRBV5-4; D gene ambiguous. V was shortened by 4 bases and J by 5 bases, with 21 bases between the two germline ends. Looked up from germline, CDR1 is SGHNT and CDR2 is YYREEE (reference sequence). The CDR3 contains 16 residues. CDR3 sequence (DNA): TGTGCCAGCAGCCCGGGTCCCGGGGTGAAGCTTACTGAAGCTTTCTTT. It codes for CASSPGPGVKLTEAFF.

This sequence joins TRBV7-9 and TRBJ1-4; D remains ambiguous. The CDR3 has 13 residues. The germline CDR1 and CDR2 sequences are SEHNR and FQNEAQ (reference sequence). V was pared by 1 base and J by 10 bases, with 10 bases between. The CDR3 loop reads CASSLVLGSKLFF. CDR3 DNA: TGTGCCAGCAGCTTAGTCCTGGGGTCAAAACTGTTTTTT.

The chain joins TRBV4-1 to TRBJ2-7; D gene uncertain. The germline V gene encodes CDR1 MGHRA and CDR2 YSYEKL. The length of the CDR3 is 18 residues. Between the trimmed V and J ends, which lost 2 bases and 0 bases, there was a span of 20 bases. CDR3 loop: CASSQFLSYETNSYEQYF. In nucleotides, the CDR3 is TGCGCCAGCAGCCAATTCCTTTCCTACGAGACAAACTCCTACGAGCAGTACTTC.

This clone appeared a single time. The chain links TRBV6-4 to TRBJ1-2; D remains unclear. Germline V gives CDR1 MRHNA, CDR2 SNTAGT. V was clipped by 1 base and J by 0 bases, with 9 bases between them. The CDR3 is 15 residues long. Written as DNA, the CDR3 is TGTGCCAGCAGTGACTATCTGCTTCCTAACTATGGCTACACCTTC. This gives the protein CASSDYLLPNYGYTF.

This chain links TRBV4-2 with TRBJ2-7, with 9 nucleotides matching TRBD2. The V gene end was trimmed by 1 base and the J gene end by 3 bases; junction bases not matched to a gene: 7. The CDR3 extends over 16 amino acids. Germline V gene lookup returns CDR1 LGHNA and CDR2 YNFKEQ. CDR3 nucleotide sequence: TGTGCCAGCAGCCAAGCGGGGCGGGAGGGTTTCTACGAGCAGTACTTC. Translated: CASSQAGREGFYEQYF.

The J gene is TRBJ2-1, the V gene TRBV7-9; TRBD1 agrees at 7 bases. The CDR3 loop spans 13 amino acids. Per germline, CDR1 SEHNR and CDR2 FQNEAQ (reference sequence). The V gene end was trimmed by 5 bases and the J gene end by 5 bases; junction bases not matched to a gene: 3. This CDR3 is CASSPGQNNEQFF. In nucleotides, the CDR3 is TGTGCCAGCAGCCCGGGACAGAACAATGAGCAGTTCTTC.

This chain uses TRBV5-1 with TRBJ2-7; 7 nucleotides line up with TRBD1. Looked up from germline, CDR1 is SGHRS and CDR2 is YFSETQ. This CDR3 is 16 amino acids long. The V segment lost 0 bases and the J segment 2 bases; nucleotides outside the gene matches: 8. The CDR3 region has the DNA TGCGCCAGCAGCTTGGGTCCCGGGACAGTACCCTACGAGCAGTACTTC. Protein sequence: CASSLGPGTVPYEQYF.

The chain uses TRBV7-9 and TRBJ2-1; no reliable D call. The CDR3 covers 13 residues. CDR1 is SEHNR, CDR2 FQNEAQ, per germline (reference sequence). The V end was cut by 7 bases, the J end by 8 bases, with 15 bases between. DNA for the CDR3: TGTGCCAGCATTTTTCTGAGGAGCGATGAGCAGTTCTTC. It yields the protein CASIFLRSDEQFF.